Below, one TCR beta chain is given with its context. There are a few counts of this clonotype. Its specific antigen is unknown. No base qualities exist here, and no much larger clone lies one base off it. These data originate in a study of patients and donors after allogeneic stem cell transplantation (dated by TCRdb to 2018 to 2021). From its cysteine to its phenylalanine, the CDR3 spans 13 amino acids. The retained sequence is limited to the CDR3, 39 bases, with the frame set at the first base. Trimming takes 4 bases off V and 2 bases off J; junction bases not matched to a gene: 2. The germline V gene sets CDR1 to SQVTM and CDR2 to ANQGSEA. The method was RT-PCR. Sequencing instrument: NextSeq 550. TCRdb reworked the public reads: Q25 trimming with fastp, MiXCR clone assembly, productive beta chains retained. Identical CDR3 proteins give one entry, which carries the most common genes and DNA. The sample table contains about 40,000 distinct CDR3 sequences; only one count was recorded for under 40% of them. The ten largest account for about three quarters of the sample.

The sample was blood, either unsorted or a sorted T cell fraction (not recorded which). This chain joins TRBV29-1 to TRBJ1-1, with TRBD1 matching 9 junction bases. This receptor was taken from a human donor who was either an allogeneic HSCT recipient or a stem cell or donor lymphocyte infusion donor (not recorded which). It is not recorded whose cells these are; they may come from a transplant donor. The encoded CDR3 is CSVGQGGNTEAFF. Here is the DNA: TGCAGCGTTGGACAGGGGGGAAACACTGAAGCTTTCTTT.